This T cell receptor beta chain was sequenced in a study of post-analysis software for immune sequencing data (dated by TCRdb to about 2015). Study-wide context: Relapsing-remitting, secondary progressive and progressive-relapsing multiple sclerosis were recorded as disease courses, and subtype annotation was lacking for some patients. Patient repertoires were compared against roughly 12 previously published healthy control repertoires from donors aged roughly 6 to 27 years. A subset of samples was prepared in parallel using single-end sample barcoding, then pooled and co-amplified after Illumina adapter ligation.

This clonotype was observed a handful of times. Its recognized antigen is unknown. No much larger clone is present one base from it, and per-base qualities are unavailable. Findings and caveats that apply to the study as a whole: The multiple sclerosis patient group was slightly younger than the control group. When samples were clustered directly using the F measure, samples prepared in the same batch co-clustered strongly, which prompted a batch-effect correction. Compared with controls, multiple sclerosis patients had significantly lower normalized Chao1 diversity, a finding suggesting substantial peripheral T-cell clonal expansion.

To demonstrate the VDJtools post-analysis software, the study profiled TCR beta repertoires from the peripheral blood of about a dozen young patients with multiple sclerosis. The multiple sclerosis patients were children and adolescents between about 6 and 16 years of age. The protocol used for the library was PCR. Instrument on record: Illumina HiSeq 2500. To reduce PCR and sequencing biases, unique molecular identifiers were incorporated into the TCR beta cDNA libraries. About 500,000 cDNA molecules were obtained for every 1 to 10 million input T cells, so each molecule roughly corresponded to one T cell. The patient libraries were prepared and sequenced with the same protocol used for the earlier healthy control dataset. Samples belonging to the same batch were prepared together, multiplexed and sequenced on a shared HiSeq lane. The authors processed their data as follows. Raw barcoded reads were processed with MIGEC, discarding single-read molecular identifier groups before consensus assembly and CDR3 extraction. VDJtools was used for post-analysis of the clonotype tables, and diversity was normalized by down-sampling every dataset to the size of the smallest sample. In repertoire overlap clustering, CDR3 amino acid sequences, but not nucleotide sequences, were matched to correct batch-related cross-sample contamination. The public reads were run again by TCRdb, first through fastp at Q25 and then through MiXCR, and only productive beta chains were kept. Duplicate CDR3 protein sequences are folded into a single record with the most common DNA and genes. It is TCRdb's table, rather than the study itself, that gives the V and J calls and clone size. This sample is represented by hundreds of thousands of distinct CDR3 sequences; roughly 30% of them were singletons. Around 0.6% of the sample is in the top ten clones.

The sample comprised blood. The source of this sequence is a girl between 5 and 17 years old with multiple sclerosis.

The CDR3 reads CASSEGAKNIQYF. The DNA sequence follows: TGTGCCAGCAGTGAAGGGGCCAAAAACATTCAGTACTTC. Recombination linked TRBV2 to TRBJ2-4; a confident D gene designation cannot be given. Cut back by 1 base and 1 base, the V and J ends lie 2 bases apart. CDR1 and CDR2 are read off the germline V gene as SNHLY and FYNNEI. Reading from cysteine to phenylalanine, the CDR3 counts 13 amino acids. Left in the record is the CDR3 DNA by itself, 39 bases read in frame from the first base.